The source of this T cell receptor (beta chain) is a study of T-cell memory formation after mild COVID-19. In the study overall: Each donor largely had its own TCR clusters.

This clonotype was seen a few times. Its cognate antigen is unknown. Study-level results: Later expanders leaned CD4+, whereas day 15 to 85 contracting clones were balanced CD4/CD8.

The CDR3 length is 17 residues. Germline values: CDR1 SGDLS, CDR2 YYNGEE. J was trimmed by 2 bases and V by 1 base; bases with no gene match: 5. TCRdb re-derived calls from the 5' RACE reads in MiXCR, one entry per CDR3 protein. The sample has approximately 570,000 distinct CDR3 sequences; about a sixth are singletons. V gene TRBV9 combines with J gene TRBJ2-2, with TRBD1 matching over 10 bases. The origin of this receptor is an adult woman who had mild COVID-19 (a few samples of this study predate the infection). Cell type and time point are not known. The sequencing input was PBMCs or a T cell subset sorted from them (not recorded which). The CDR3 sequence is CASSVPRQGANTGELFF. The CDR3 coding sequence is TGTGCCAGCAGCGTACCTAGACAGGGGGCAAACACCGGGGAGCTGTTTTTT.